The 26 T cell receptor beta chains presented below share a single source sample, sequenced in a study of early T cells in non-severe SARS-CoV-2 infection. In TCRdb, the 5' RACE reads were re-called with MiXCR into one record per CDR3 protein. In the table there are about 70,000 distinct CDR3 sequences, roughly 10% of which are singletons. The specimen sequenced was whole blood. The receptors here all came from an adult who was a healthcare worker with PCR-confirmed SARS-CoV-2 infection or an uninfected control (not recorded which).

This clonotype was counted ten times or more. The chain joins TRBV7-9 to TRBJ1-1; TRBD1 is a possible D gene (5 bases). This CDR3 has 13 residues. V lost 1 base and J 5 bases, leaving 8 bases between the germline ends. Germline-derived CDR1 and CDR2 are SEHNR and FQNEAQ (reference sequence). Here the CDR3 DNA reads TGTGCCAGCAGCTTAGATGGGGGGACTGAAGCTTTCTTT. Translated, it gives CASSLDGGTEAFF.

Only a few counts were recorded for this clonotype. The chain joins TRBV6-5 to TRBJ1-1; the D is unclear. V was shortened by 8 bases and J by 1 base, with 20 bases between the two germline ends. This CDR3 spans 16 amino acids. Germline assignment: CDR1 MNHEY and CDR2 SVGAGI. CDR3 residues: CASGYLSGRKNTEAFF. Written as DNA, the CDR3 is TGTGCCAGCGGGTACCTTTCGGGCCGAAAGAACACTGAAGCTTTCTTT.

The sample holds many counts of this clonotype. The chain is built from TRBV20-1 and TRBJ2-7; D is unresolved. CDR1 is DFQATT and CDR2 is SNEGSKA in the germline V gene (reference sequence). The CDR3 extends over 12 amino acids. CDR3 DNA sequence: TGCGTGGCGACAAATAATGGTTACGAGCAGTACTTC. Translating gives CVATNNGYEQYF.

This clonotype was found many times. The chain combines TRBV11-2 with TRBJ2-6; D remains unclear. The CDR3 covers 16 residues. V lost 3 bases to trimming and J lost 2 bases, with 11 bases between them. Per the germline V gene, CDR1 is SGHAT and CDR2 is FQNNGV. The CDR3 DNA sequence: TGTGCCAGCAGCTTCTATGGGCGAACTGGGGCCAACGTCCTGACTTTC. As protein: CASSFYGRTGANVLTF.

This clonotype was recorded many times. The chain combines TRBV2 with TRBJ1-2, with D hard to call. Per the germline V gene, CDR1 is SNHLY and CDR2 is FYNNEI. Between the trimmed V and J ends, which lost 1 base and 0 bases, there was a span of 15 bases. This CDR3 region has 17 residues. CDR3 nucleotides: TGTGCCAGCAGTGAAGACAGTCGCTTGAAGGCTAACTATGGCTACACCTTC. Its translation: CASSEDSRLKANYGYTF. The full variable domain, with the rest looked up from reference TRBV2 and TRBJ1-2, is EPEVTQTPSHQVTQMGQEVILRCVPISNHLYFYWYRQILGQKVEFLVSFYNNEISEKSEIFDDQFSVERPDGSNFTLKIRSTKLEDSAMYFCASSEDSRLKANYGYTFGSGTRLTVV.

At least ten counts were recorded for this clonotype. CDR3 region: CASSRGGGNNEQFF. The CDR3 DNA sequence: TGTGCCAGCAGTCGCGGGGGGGGAAACAATGAGCAGTTCTTC. The chain recombines TRBV6-4 with TRBJ2-1; 9 bases align to TRBD2. V lost 5 bases, J lost 5 bases, and 4 bases stayed unmatched. Germline V CDR1 and CDR2: MRHNA, SNTAGT. CDR3 length: 14 amino acids.

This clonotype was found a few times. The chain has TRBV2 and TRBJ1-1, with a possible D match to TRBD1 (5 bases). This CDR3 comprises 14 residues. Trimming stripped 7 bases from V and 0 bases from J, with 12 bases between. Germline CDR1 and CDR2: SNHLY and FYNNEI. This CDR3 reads CASTTGLMNTEAFF. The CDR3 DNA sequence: TGTGCCAGCACTACGGGACTCATGAACACTGAAGCTTTCTTT.

In DNA form, the CDR3 reads TGCAGCGTTGAAGATTGGCGGGGGGAAGGCTACGAGCAGTACTTC. This sequence encodes CSVEDWRGEGYEQYF. The chain links TRBV29-1 to TRBJ2-7; 8 bases agree with TRBD2. CDR3 length: 15 amino acids. Germline lookup yields CDR1 SQVTM and CDR2 ANQGSEA. V was clipped by 0 bases and J by 3 bases; unmatched bases: 7.

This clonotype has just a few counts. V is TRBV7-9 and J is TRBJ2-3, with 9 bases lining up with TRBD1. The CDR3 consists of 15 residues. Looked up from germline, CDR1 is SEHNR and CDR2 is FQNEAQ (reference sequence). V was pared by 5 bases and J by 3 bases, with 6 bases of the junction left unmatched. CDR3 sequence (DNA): TGTGCCAGCAGCATCACCGGGACAGGGACAGATACGCAGTATTTT. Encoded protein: CASSITGTGTDTQYF.

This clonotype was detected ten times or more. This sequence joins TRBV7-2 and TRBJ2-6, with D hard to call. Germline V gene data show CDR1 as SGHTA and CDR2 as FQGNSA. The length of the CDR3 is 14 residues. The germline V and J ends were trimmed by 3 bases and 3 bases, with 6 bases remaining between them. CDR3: CASSFSSGANVLTF. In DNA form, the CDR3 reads TGTGCCAGCAGCTTCAGTAGTGGGGCCAACGTCCTGACTTTC.

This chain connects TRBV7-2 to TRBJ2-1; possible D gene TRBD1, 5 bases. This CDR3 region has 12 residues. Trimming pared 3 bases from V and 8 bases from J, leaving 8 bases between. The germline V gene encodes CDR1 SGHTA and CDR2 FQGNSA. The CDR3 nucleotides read TGTGCCAGCAGCTTCACCAGGGATGAGCAGTTCTTC. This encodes CASSFTRDEQFF.

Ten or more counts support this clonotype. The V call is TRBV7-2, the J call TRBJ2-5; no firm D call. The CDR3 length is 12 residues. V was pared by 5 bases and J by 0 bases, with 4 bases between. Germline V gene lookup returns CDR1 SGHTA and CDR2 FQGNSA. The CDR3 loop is CASSMYQETQYF. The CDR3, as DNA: TGTGCCAGCAGCATGTACCAAGAGACCCAGTACTTC. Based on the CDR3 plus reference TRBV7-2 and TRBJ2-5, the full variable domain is GAGVSQSPSNKVTEKGKDVELRCDPISGHTALYWYRQSLGQGLEFLIYFQGNSAPDKSGLPSDRFSAERTGGSVSTLTIQRTQQEDSAVYLCASSMYQETQYFGPGTRLLVL.

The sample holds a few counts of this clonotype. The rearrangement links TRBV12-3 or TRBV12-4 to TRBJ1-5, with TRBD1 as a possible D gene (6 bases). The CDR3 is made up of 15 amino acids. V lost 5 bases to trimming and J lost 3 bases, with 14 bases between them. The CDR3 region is CASSIDRTPNQPQHF. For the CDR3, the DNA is TGTGCCAGCAGTATTGACAGGACTCCCAATCAGCCCCAGCATTTT.

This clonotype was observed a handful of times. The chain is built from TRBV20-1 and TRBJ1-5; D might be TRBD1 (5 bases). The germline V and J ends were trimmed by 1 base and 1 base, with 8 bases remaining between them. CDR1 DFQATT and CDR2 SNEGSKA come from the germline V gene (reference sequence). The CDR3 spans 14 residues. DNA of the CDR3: TGCAGTGCTAGAGTTGGGGGGAGCAATCAGCCCCAGCATTTT. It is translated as CSARVGGSNQPQHF.

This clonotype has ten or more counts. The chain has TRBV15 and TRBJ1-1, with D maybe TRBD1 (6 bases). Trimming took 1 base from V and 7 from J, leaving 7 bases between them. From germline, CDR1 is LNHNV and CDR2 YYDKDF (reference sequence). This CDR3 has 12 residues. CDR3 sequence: CATSRVGGEAFF. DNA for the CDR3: TGTGCCACCAGCAGAGTAGGGGGTGAAGCTTTCTTT.

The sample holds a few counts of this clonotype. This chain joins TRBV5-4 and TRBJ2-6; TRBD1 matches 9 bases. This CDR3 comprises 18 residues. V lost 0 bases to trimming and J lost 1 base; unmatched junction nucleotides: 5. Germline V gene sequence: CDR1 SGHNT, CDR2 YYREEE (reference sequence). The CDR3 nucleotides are TGTGCCAGCAGCTTGGGCGGCGGGACAGGGTCTGGGGCCAACGTCCTGACTTTC. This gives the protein CASSLGGGTGSGANVLTF. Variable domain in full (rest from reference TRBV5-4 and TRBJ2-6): ETGVTQSPTHLIKTRGQQVTLRCSSQSGHNTVSWYQQALGQGPQFIFQYYREEENGRGNFPPRFSGLQFPNYSSELNVNALELDDSALYLCASSLGGGTGSGANVLTFGAGSRLTVL.

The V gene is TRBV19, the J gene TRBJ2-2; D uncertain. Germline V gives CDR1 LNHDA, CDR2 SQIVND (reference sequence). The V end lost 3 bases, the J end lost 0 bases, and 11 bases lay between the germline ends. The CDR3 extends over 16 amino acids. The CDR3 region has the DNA TGTGCCAGTAGTATTCTCGGCAGCGCGAACACCGGGGAGCTGTTTTTT. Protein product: CASSILGSANTGELFF.

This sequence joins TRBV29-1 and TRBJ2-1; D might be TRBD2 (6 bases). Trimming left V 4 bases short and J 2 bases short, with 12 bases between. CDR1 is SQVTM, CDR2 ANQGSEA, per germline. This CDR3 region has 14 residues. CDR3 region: CSVVAGRTYNEQFF. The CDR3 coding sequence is TGCAGCGTTGTGGCAGGGAGGACCTACAATGAGCAGTTCTTC.

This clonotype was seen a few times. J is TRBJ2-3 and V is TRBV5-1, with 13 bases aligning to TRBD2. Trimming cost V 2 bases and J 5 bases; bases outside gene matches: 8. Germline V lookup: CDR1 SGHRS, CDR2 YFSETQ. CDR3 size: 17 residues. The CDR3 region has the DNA TGCGCCAGCAGCTTCCGGACTAGCGGGGGAGCCCTAGATACGCAGTATTTT. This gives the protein CASSFRTSGGALDTQYF.

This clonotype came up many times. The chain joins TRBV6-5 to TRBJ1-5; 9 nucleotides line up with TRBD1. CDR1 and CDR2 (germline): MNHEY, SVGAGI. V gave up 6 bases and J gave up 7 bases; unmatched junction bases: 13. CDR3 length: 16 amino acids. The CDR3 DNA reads TGTGCCAGCAGCCTCTCCGGGGACAGGGAGCGCCAGCCCCAGCATTTT. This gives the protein CASSLSGDRERQPQHF.

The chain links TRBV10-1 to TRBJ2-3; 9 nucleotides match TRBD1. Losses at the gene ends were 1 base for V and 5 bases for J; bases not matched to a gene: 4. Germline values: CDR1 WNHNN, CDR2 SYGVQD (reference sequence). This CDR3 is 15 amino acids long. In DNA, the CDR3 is TGCGCCAGCAGTGAGTTGGGACAGGGAGGAGATACGCAGTATTTT. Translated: CASSELGQGGDTQYF.

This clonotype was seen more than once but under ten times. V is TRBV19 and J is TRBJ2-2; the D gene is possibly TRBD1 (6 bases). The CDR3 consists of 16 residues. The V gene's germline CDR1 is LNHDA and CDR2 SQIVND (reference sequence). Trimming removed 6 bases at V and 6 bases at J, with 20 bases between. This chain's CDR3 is CASRPQWGRGAGELFF. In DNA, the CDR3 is TGTGCCAGTAGGCCCCAGTGGGGCAGGGGCGCCGGGGAGCTGTTTTTT.

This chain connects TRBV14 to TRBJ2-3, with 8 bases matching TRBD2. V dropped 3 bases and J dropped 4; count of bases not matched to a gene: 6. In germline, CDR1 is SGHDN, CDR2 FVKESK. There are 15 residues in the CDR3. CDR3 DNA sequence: TGTGCCAGCAGCCACCGGGGGGGCAGGGCAGATACGCAGTATTTT. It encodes CASSHRGGRADTQYF.

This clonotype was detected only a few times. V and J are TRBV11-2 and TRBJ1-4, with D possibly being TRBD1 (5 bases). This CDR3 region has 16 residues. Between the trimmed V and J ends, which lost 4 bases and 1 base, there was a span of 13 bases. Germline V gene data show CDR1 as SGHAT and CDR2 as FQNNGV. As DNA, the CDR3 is TGTGCCAGCAGCTCGGACCGAAGGGGAACTAATGAAAAACTGTTTTTT. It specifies CASSSDRRGTNEKLFF.

CDR3 residues: CASSFEGAWDEQFF. CDR3 nucleotide sequence: TGCGCCAGCAGCTTTGAGGGGGCCTGGGATGAGCAGTTCTTC. The chain uses TRBV5-1 and TRBJ2-1, with 7 bases that match TRBD1. CDR1 is SGHRS, CDR2 YFSETQ, per germline. The junction had 7 bases not matched to a gene; V was cut back by 2 bases and J by 8 bases. The CDR3 contains 14 residues.

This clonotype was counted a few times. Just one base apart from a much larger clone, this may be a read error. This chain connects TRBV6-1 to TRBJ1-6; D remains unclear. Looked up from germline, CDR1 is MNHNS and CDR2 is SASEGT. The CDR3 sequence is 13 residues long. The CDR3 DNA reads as TGTACCAGCACCCCGACGGGTCTTCCGCCCCTCCACTTT. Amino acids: CTSTPTGLPPLHF.